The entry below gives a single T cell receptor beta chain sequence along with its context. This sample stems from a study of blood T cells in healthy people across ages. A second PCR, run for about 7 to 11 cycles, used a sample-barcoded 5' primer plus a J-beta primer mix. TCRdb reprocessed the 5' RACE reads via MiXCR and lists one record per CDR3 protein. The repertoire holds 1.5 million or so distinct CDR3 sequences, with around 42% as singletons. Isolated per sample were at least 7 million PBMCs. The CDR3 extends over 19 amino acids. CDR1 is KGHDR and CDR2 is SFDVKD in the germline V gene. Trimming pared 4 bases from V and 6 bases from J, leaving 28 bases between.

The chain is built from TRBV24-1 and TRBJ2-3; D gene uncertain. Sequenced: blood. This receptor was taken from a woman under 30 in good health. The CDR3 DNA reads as TGTGCCACCAGTGACCGTCTTACCCCGGGTCCCTCCCCGGTTGATACGCAGTATTTT. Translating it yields CATSDRLTPGPSPVDTQYF.